This T cell receptor (beta chain) was sequenced during a study of early T cells in non-severe SARS-CoV-2 infection. This CDR3 has 17 residues. Germline trimming cut 4 bases from V and 0 bases from J; bases unmatched to any gene: 6. Looked up from germline, CDR1 is SGHRS and CDR2 is YFSETQ. This clonotype has only a few counts. TCRdb analysed the 5' RACE reads with MiXCR anew, one entry per CDR3 protein. The table includes tens of thousands of distinct CDR3 sequences, approximately 12% detected once. The V call is TRBV5-1, the J call TRBJ2-5, with 13 bases identical to TRBD2. Sequenced material: whole blood. The source of this sequence is an adult who was a healthcare worker with PCR-confirmed SARS-CoV-2 infection or an uninfected control (not recorded which). This CDR3 is CASSIGLAGAHQETQYF. DNA of the CDR3: TGCGCCAGCAGCATAGGACTAGCGGGGGCCCACCAAGAGACCCAGTACTTC.